The 8 T cell receptor beta chains below all came from one sample that was sequenced in a study of early T cells in non-severe SARS-CoV-2 infection. TCRdb re-called the 5' RACE reads with MiXCR, one entry per CDR3 protein. The sample lists about 76,000 distinct CDR3 sequences; around 16% were seen once. Sequencing used whole blood. The receptors come from an adult who was a healthcare worker with PCR-confirmed SARS-CoV-2 infection or an uninfected control (not recorded which).

For this clonotype: A much larger clone lies a single base off, so this may be a read error. The V call is TRBV7-3, the J call TRBJ2-6; maybe TRBD2 (6 bases). The CDR3 is made up of 18 amino acids. Per the germline V gene, CDR1 is SGHTA and CDR2 is FQGTGA. Trimming took off 5 bases at V and 0 bases at J, with 17 bases between the two ends. The CDR3 reads CASSPARDSRSGANVLTF. CDR3 coding DNA: TGTGCCAGCAGCCCCGCCCGGGACTCCCGCTCTGGGGCCAACGTCCTGACTTTC.

This clonotype appeared many times. The chain has TRBV6-2 or TRBV6-3 and TRBJ1-2; 8 nucleotides agree with TRBD1. Germline CDR1 reads MNHEY; CDR2 reads SVGEGT. With V trimmed by 6 bases and J by 4 bases, 10 bases remained unmatched. The CDR3 is 15 amino acids. CDR3 region: CASSSGQGDTYGYTF. The CDR3 nucleotides are TGTGCCAGCAGCTCCGGACAGGGAGATACCTATGGCTACACCTTC.

The chain couples TRBV18 to TRBJ2-7, with TRBD1 matching over 9 bases. In germline, CDR1 is KGHSH, CDR2 LQKENI. This CDR3 is built from 15 residues. The junction had 8 bases not matched to a gene; V was cut back by 4 bases and J by 4 bases. The DNA of the CDR3 is TGTGCCAGCTCACTTGAACCGGGACAGGGATACGAGCAGTACTTC. Protein: CASSLEPGQGYEQYF.

The chain has TRBV7-9 and TRBJ1-2; D gene unclear. The CDR3 runs to 14 residues. V gave up 5 bases and J gave up 8 bases, with 18 bases separating them. Germline V lookup: CDR1 SEHNR, CDR2 FQNEAQ (reference sequence). CDR3 nucleotides: TGTGCCAGCAGCCCCTCCGGGCCCGAGGGAGGCTACACCTTC. Amino acid sequence: CASSPSGPEGGYTF.

This clonotype came up many times. This chain uses TRBV7-2 with TRBJ2-7; TRBD1 is a possible D gene (6 bases). Trimming removed 8 bases at V and 0 bases at J, with 14 bases between. CDR3 length equals 14 residues. From germline, CDR1 is SGHTA and CDR2 FQGNSA. CDR3 nucleotide sequence: TGTGCCAGCTCCCAGGGGACGGTCTCCTACGAGCAGTACTTC. Protein product: CASSQGTVSYEQYF.

This clonotype has a handful of counts. This rearrangement joins TRBV25-1 to TRBJ1-2, with 9 nucleotides matching TRBD1. After removal of 1 base from V and 6 bases from J, the junction contained 18 bases not matched to a gene. The CDR3 loop spans 19 amino acids. The germline V gene has CDR1 MGHDK and CDR2 SYGVNS. The CDR3 protein is CASSELQPGQGRLKNGYTF. The CDR3 DNA sequence: TGTGCCAGCAGTGAATTGCAGCCGGGACAGGGTCGGCTCAAGAATGGCTACACCTTC.

This clonotype was seen more than once but under ten times. V is TRBV29-1 and J is TRBJ1-2; unclear D gene. Trimming shortened V by 5 bases and J by 6 bases, and 7 bases separated the two germline ends. This CDR3 region has 10 residues. The germline V gene has CDR1 SQVTM and CDR2 ANQGSEA. The CDR3 coding sequence is TGCAGCGTTATGAACGATGGCTACACCTTC. Amino acid sequence: CSVMNDGYTF.

This chain connects TRBV20-1 to TRBJ1-5, with 7 bases aligning to TRBD1. V shed 3 bases and J 6 bases; nucleotides not matched to a gene: 8. The CDR3 is 14 residues long. Germline assignment: CDR1 DFQATT and CDR2 SNEGSKA (reference sequence). CDR3 loop: CSASPGQAGQPQHF. Here the CDR3 DNA reads TGCAGTGCTAGTCCTGGACAGGCGGGTCAGCCCCAGCATTTT.